A selection of T cell receptor beta chains follows, all from one sample in a study of blood T cell repertoires in COVID-19. TCRdb's table, derived via immunoSEQ multiplex PCR, lists solely in-frame clones and lacks some. The repertoire has over 120,000 clones, around 82% of them found once; the top ten carry 44%. What was sequenced was peripheral blood. These receptors came from a human donor in a cohort sampled during active COVID-19. The CDR3 runs from the conserved cysteine through the conserved F or W. The D gene is left open where the match is weak. A clone size is listed for some rows: how often the clone was seen (once, few, many), or a class if it is expanded.

J	size	V	D	CDR3	DNA
TRBJ2-5	NA	TRBV18	NA	CASSKNQPYATGETQYF	TGTGCCAGCTCTAAGAACCAGCCCTATGCGACGGGAGAGACCCAGTACTTC
TRBJ2-5	NA	TRBV9	NA	CASSVGAPLQETQYF	TGTGCCAGCAGCGTAGGCGCACCTCTCCAAGAGACCCAGTACTTC
TRBJ2-2	NA	TRBV12-5	NA	CASGFPPSTVNTGELFF	TGTGCTAGTGGTTTCCCCCCCTCGACAGTGAACACCGGGGAGCTGTTTTTT
TRBJ2-7	NA	TRBV6-6	NA	CASSRGPYEQYF	TGTGCCAGCAGCCGCGGGCCCTACGAGCAGTACTTC
TRBJ2-5	NA	TRBV19	NA	CASSGSLGGTQYF	TGTGCCAGTAGTGGATCCCTCGGGGGGACCCAGTACTTC
TRBJ2-1	NA	TRBV7-9	TRBD2	CASSPRGGSGRVNEQFF	TGTGCCAGCAGCCCCCGAGGGGGTAGCGGGAGGGTCAATGAGCAGTTCTTC
TRBJ2-2	once	TRBV5-1	NA	CASSFTGITGELFF	TGCGCCAGCAGCTTTACGGGAATCACCGGGGAGCTGTTTTTT
TRBJ2-3	NA	TRBV3-1/TRBV3-2	NA	CASSQLAGAIWTDTQYF	TGTGCCAGCAGCCAGCTGGCAGGGGCGATTTGGACAGATACGCAGTATTTT
TRBJ2-1	NA	TRBV3-1/TRBV3-2	NA	CASSPSASYNEQFF	TGTGCCAGCAGCCCAAGCGCGTCCTACAATGAGCAGTTCTTC
TRBJ1-3	NA	TRBV28	NA	CASSFNRLNTIYF	TGTGCCAGCAGTTTTAACAGGCTAAACACCATATATTTT
TRBJ2-7	NA	TRBV5-1	NA	CASSLGPGDTGNPYF	TGCGCCAGCAGCTTGGGTCCAGGGGACACCGGTAACCCGTACTTC
TRBJ1-6	NA	TRBV14	NA	CASSHGSYNSPLHF	TGTGCCAGCAGCCACGGGTCCTATAATTCACCCCTCCACTTT
TRBJ2-3	NA	TRBV29-1	NA	CSRSDGTDTQYF	TGCAGTCGGAGTGATGGGACAGATACGCAGTATTTT
TRBJ2-3	NA	TRBV7-2	TRBD1	CASSRDRAKDMQYF	TGTGCCAGCAGCCGGGACAGGGCGAAAGATATGCAGTATTTT
TRBJ2-1	NA	TRBV4-3	NA	CASSQTGLDYNEQFF	TGCGCCAGCAGCCAAACGGGACTTGATTACAATGAGCAGTTCTTC
TRBJ1-1	NA	TRBV6-5	NA	CASSRGQSEAFF	TGTGCCAGCAGTAGAGGACAGTCTGAAGCTTTCTTT
TRBJ1-6	once	TRBV14	NA	CASSQGQGGSSPLHF	TGTGCCAGCAGCCAAGGCCAGGGAGGTAGTTCACCCCTCCACTTT
TRBJ1-3	NA	TRBV5-4	NA	CASSLRKRTESSGNTIYF	TGTGCCAGCAGCTTGCGGAAGAGGACAGAGAGCTCTGGAAACACCATATATTTT
TRBJ1-2	few	TRBV6-2/TRBV6-3	NA	CASSYRGGTNYGYTF	TGTGCCAGCAGTTACAGGGGCGGCACTAACTATGGCTACACCTTC
TRBJ1-1	NA	TRBV6-2/TRBV6-3	NA	CASSTRGNTEAFF	TGTGCCAGCAGTACCCGCGGGAACACTGAAGCTTTCTTT
TRBJ1-3	NA	TRBV5-6	NA	CASSLGVPGNTIYF	TGTGCCAGCAGCTTAGGGGTCCCTGGAAACACCATATATTTT
TRBJ1-1	once	TRBV5-1	NA	CASSSGVSGNTEAFF	TGCGCCAGCAGCTCAGGGGTTTCGGGGAACACTGAAGCTTTCTTT
TRBJ2-3	NA	TRBV5-4	TRBD2	CASSLGTSGGKSTDTQYF	TGTGCCAGCAGCTTAGGGACTAGCGGGGGTAAAAGCACAGATACGCAGTATTTT
TRBJ1-4	NA	TRBV29-1	NA	CSVELRERYEKLFF	TGCAGCGTTGAGCTGAGAGAGAGATATGAAAAACTGTTTTTT
TRBJ1-6	few	TRBV5-1	TRBD1	CASSLVTGGSPLHF	TGCGCCAGCAGCTTGGTGACAGGGGGTTCACCCCTCCACTTT
TRBJ1-2	few	TRBV24-1	NA	CATSDPMRGYGYTF	TGTGCCACCAGTGATCCTATGCGGGGCTATGGCTACACCTTC
TRBJ2-4	NA	TRBV4-3	NA	CASSQDRAGAAKNIQYF	TGCGCCAGCAGCCAAGATCGGGCGGGGGCGGCCAAAAACATTCAGTACTTC
TRBJ1-3	NA	TRBV7-3	NA	CASSSTSVGTGNTIYF	TGTGCCAGCAGCTCGACATCGGTCGGTACTGGAAACACCATATATTTT
TRBJ1-1	NA	TRBV7-2	TRBD1	CASSLQTGPAFF	TGTGCCAGCAGCTTACAGACAGGGCCGGCTTTCTTT
TRBJ2-7	NA	TRBV19	TRBD1	CAAQGDRDEQYF	TGTGCCGCACAAGGAGACAGGGACGAGCAGTACTTC
TRBJ1-2	NA	TRBV2	TRBD1	CASSQRGQASHNYGYTF	TGTGCCAGCAGTCAAAGGGGACAGGCGTCACATAACTATGGCTACACCTTC
TRBJ2-1	few	TRBV7-9	NA	CASSLGFLEQFF	TGTGCCAGCAGCTTAGGGTTCCTAGAGCAGTTCTTC
TRBJ1-6	NA	TRBV11-2	NA	CASSSPGSPLHF	TGTGCCAGCAGTTCCCCGGGTTCACCCCTCCACTTT
TRBJ2-5	NA	TRBV19	NA	CASSIERRGETQYF	TGTGCCAGTAGTATAGAACGCAGGGGAGAGACCCAGTACTTC
TRBJ2-3	NA	TRBV2	TRBD2	CASSTWGGGADTQYF	TGTGCCAGCAGTACTTGGGGGGGAGGCGCAGATACGCAGTATTTT
TRBJ1-6	few	TRBV3-1/TRBV3-2	NA	CASSQGRGGSPLHF	TGTGCCAGCAGCCAAGGAAGGGGAGGGTCACCCCTCCACTTT
TRBJ2-3	NA	TRBV7-9	TRBD2	CASSPRSDRGGRDTQYF	TGTGCCAGCAGCCCCCGCTCCGACCGGGGGGGCCGTGATACGCAGTATTTT
TRBJ1-1	NA	TRBV3-1/TRBV3-2	TRBD1	CASSHPGGLAFF	TGTGCCAGCAGCCACCCAGGGGGCCTGGCTTTCTTT
TRBJ2-2	few	TRBV15	TRBD1	CATSSPGQGYTGELFF	TGTGCCACCAGCAGTCCGGGACAGGGCTACACCGGGGAGCTGTTTTTT
TRBJ1-1	NA	TRBV7-2	NA	CASSPRGGNTEAFF	TGTGCCAGCAGCCCAAGGGGGGGAAACACTGAAGCTTTCTTT
TRBJ1-2	NA	TRBV6-5	TRBD1	CASSSGQGNSYGYTF	TGTGCCAGCAGCTCAGGACAGGGGAACTCCTATGGCTACACCTTC
TRBJ2-1	NA	TRBV2	NA	CATRGGGQFF	TGTGCCACCCGGGGAGGAGGGCAGTTCTTC
TRBJ2-3	NA	TRBV30	NA	CAWSVIRLTDTQYF	TGTGCCTGGAGTGTTATAAGACTCACAGATACGCAGTATTTT
TRBJ2-7	NA	TRBV6-5	NA	CASRGSMRAYEQYF	TGTGCCAGCAGGGGTTCTATGAGGGCCTACGAGCAGTACTTC
TRBJ2-3	NA	TRBV9	TRBD2	CASSVDPQTSGRADTQYF	TGTGCCAGCAGCGTAGACCCCCAGACTAGCGGGAGGGCTGATACGCAGTATTTT
TRBJ2-1	NA	TRBV7-8	TRBD1	CASSFRTGNFGEQFF	TGTGCCAGCAGCTTTAGGACAGGGAATTTTGGGGAGCAGTTCTTC
TRBJ1-4	NA	TRBV7-2	NA	CASSPGTQEKLFF	TGTGCCAGCAGCCCCGGGACTCAGGAAAAACTGTTTTTT
TRBJ1-2	NA	TRBV7-2	TRBD1	CASSPDRGGYGYTF	TGTGCCAGCAGTCCGGACAGGGGAGGGTATGGCTACACCTTC
TRBJ1-5	NA	TRBV18	NA	CASSAAHRRPQHF	TGTGCCAGTTCCGCGGCCCACCGCCGGCCCCAGCATTTT
TRBJ1-6	NA	TRBV4-3	NA	CASSQEHENSPLHF	TGCGCCAGCAGCCAAGAACACGAAAATTCACCCCTCCACTTT
TRBJ1-2	NA	TRBV5-1	TRBD1	CASSLGGTDSYGYTF	TGCGCCAGCAGCTTAGGAGGGACAGATTCCTATGGCTACACCTTC
TRBJ1-4	NA	TRBV11-3	TRBD1	CASSHGQGESTNEKLFF	TGTGCCAGCAGCCACGGACAGGGGGAGTCAACTAATGAAAAACTGTTTTTT
TRBJ1-1	NA	TRBV19	NA	CASSIARNTEAFF	TGTGCCAGTAGTATAGCTAGGAACACTGAAGCTTTCTTT
TRBJ2-1	NA	TRBV9	NA	CASSVVSGNEQFF	TGTGCCAGCAGCGTAGTTTCGGGCAATGAGCAGTTCTTC
TRBJ1-1	once	TRBV29-1	NA	CSVAEGAHTEAFF	TGCAGCGTTGCGGAGGGTGCTCACACTGAAGCTTTCTTT
TRBJ1-2	NA	TRBV5-1	NA	CASSLESYGYTF	TGCGCCAGCAGCTTGGAGAGCTATGGCTACACCTTC
TRBJ1-1	NA	TRBV7-8	NA	CASSLASRTEAFF	TGTGCCAGCAGCTTAGCTTCCCGCACTGAAGCTTTCTTT
TRBJ1-1	NA	TRBV2	NA	CASSEDRAFTEAFF	TGTGCCAGCAGTGAAGACAGGGCTTTCACTGAAGCTTTCTTT
TRBJ1-5	NA	TRBV18	NA	CASSPREGGNQPQHF	TGTGCCAGCTCACCAAGAGAGGGAGGCAATCAGCCCCAGCATTTT